One and the same sample provided the 18 T cell receptor beta chains below, sequenced in a study of T cell repertoires in cytomegalovirus infection. TCRdb reprocessed the reads via MiXCR and lists one record per CDR3 protein. The table has approximately 76,000 distinct CDR3 sequences, 3.7% seen once. The specimen was PBMCs. These TCRs come from a human donor in good health (CMV status not recorded). Some clones in this sample may be carry-over from other donors' samples.

This clonotype was seen ten or more times. The V gene is TRBV6-2 or TRBV6-3, the J gene TRBJ1-1, with 8 bases that match TRBD1. The J segment lost 2 bases and the V segment lost 8 bases, leaving 4 bases of the junction unmatched. Germline CDR1 and CDR2: MNHEY and SVGEGT. The CDR3 spans 13 residues. The DNA for the CDR3 is TGTGCCAGCGACAGGGGATCAAACACTGAAGCTTTCTTT. Translating it yields CASDRGSNTEAFF.

The sample holds many counts of this clonotype. This chain joins TRBV28 and TRBJ2-7, with 8 bases fitting TRBD2. Unmatched junction bases numbered 8, after V lost 4 bases and J lost 3 bases. This CDR3 is 15 amino acids long. Germline V lookup: CDR1 MDHEN, CDR2 SYDVKM. The DNA of the CDR3 is TGTGCCAGCAGTTCGTTGGGACTAGGGGACTACGAGCAGTACTTC. Its translation is CASSSLGLGDYEQYF.

Ten or more counts support this clonotype. The J gene is TRBJ2-5, the V gene TRBV5-1; the D gene is possibly TRBD1 (6 bases). Germline values: CDR1 SGHRS, CDR2 YFSETQ. V shed 4 bases and J shed 2 bases, with 12 bases lying between them. The CDR3 is 14 amino acids. The CDR3 region is CASSQRTGQETQYF. CDR3 bases: TGCGCCAGCAGCCAGAGAACAGGGCAAGAGACCCAGTACTTC. The full variable domain, with the rest looked up from reference TRBV5-1 and TRBJ2-5, is KAGVTQTPRYLIKTRGQQVTLSCSPISGHRSVSWYQQTPGQGLQFLFEYFSETQRNKGNFPGRFSGRQFSNSRSEMNVSTLELGDSALYLCASSQRTGQETQYFGPGTRLLVL.

This clonotype was counted ten times or more. The rearrangement links TRBV19 to TRBJ1-5; 11 bases map to TRBD1. This CDR3 contains 15 residues. The V and J ends lost 5 bases and 7 bases, in that order; junction bases with no gene match: 7. CDR1 is LNHDA and CDR2 is SQIVND in the germline V gene (reference sequence). The CDR3 sequence is CASSADRGLGQPQHF. CDR3 sequence (DNA): TGTGCCAGTAGTGCGGACAGGGGGCTCGGGCAGCCCCAGCATTTT.

This clonotype was recorded at least ten times. The V call is TRBV7-2, the J call TRBJ2-5, with TRBD1 matching 9 bases. Germline CDR1 SGHTA, CDR2 FQGNSA. CDR3 length equals 14 residues. V gave up 3 bases and J gave up 5 bases; unmatched junction bases: 4. The DNA of the CDR3 is TGTGCCAGCAGCTTCACCGGGACAGGGGAGACCCAGTACTTC. Its translation: CASSFTGTGETQYF.

This clonotype has only one observation. Since a much larger clone is just one base distant, this may be a read error. The chain employs TRBV12-3 or TRBV12-4 and TRBJ2-1; D perhaps matches TRBD1 (5 bases). This CDR3 is built from 17 residues. Trimming removed 3 bases at V and 10 bases at J, with 25 bases between. This chain's CDR3 is CASSFPRSSWQGREQFF. The CDR3, as DNA: TGTGCCAGCAGTTTCCCCCGTAGCTCATGGCAGGGAAGGGAGCAGTTCTTC.

This clonotype was detected many times. This sequence joins TRBV28 and TRBJ2-3; the match to TRBD2 covers 9 bases. Germline CDR1 is MDHEN and CDR2 is SYDVKM. The CDR3 consists of 18 residues. After removal of 4 bases from V and 4 bases from J, the junction contained 15 bases not matched to a gene. The CDR3 loop reads CASSWNPGLALGADTQYF. The CDR3 DNA reads TGTGCCAGCAGTTGGAATCCGGGACTAGCATTAGGCGCAGATACGCAGTATTTT.

In its sample, this clonotype was seen many times. The V gene is TRBV14, the J gene TRBJ1-2; D is ambiguous. The length of the CDR3 is 13 residues. Germline V gene data show CDR1 as SGHDN and CDR2 as FVKESK. V was cut by 0 bases and J by 4 bases, with 6 bases left in between. In DNA, the CDR3 is TGTGCCAGCAGCCAAGAGCAGACCTATGGCTACACCTTC. Its protein is CASSQEQTYGYTF.

This clonotype came up many times. The rearrangement uses TRBV7-2 and TRBJ1-2; unclear D gene. Between the trimmed V and J ends, which lost 5 bases and 2 bases, there was a span of 12 bases. Germline V gene sequence: CDR1 SGHTA, CDR2 FQGNSA. The CDR3 sequence is 14 residues long. The DNA of the CDR3 is TGTGCCAGCAGCAGCGATAGCCCCAACTATGGCTACACCTTC. Its protein is CASSSDSPNYGYTF.

This clonotype was found many times. The V gene is TRBV10-2, the J gene TRBJ2-5, with D hard to call. Per germline, CDR1 WSHSY and CDR2 SAAADI. The CDR3 covers 14 residues. V was pared by 0 bases and J by 4 bases, with 9 bases between. Here the CDR3 reads CASSESSKPETQYF. As DNA, the CDR3 is TGCGCCAGCAGTGAGTCTTCGAAACCAGAGACCCAGTACTTC.

In this sample, this clonotype turned up many times. The rearrangement uses TRBV6-1 and TRBJ2-7, with 7 nucleotides matching TRBD1. This CDR3 comprises 11 residues. After removal of 8 bases from V and 2 bases from J, the junction contained 0 bases not matched to a gene. Germline lookup yields CDR1 MNHNS and CDR2 SASEGT. CDR3 coding DNA: TGTGCCAGCGGGACAGCCTACGAGCAGTACTTC. The encoded protein is CASGTAYEQYF.

This clonotype was recorded many times. The genes are TRBV5-6 and TRBJ1-2, with no clear D. CDR1 is SGHDT and CDR2 is YYEEEE in the germline V gene. Trimming took off 4 bases at V and 1 base at J, with 2 bases between the two ends. CDR3 length: 11 amino acids. CDR3 in DNA: TGTGCCAGCAGCAATAACTATGGCTACACCTTC. Protein sequence: CASSNNYGYTF.

This clonotype was seen ten or more times. The chain recombines TRBV5-5 with TRBJ2-7; 7 nucleotides match TRBD1. The trim removed 3 bases at V and 12 bases at J, leaving 15 bases unmatched. CDR3 length: 14 residues. CDR1 is SGHKS, CDR2 YYEKEE, per germline (reference sequence). CDR3 protein: CASSYTGTDFFRYF. CDR3 DNA sequence: TGTGCCAGCAGCTACACCGGGACAGACTTCTTTCGGTACTTC.

This clonotype was seen repeatedly, ten times or more. The chain combines TRBV7-2 with TRBJ1-5, with D tentatively TRBD1 (5 bases). Germline values: CDR1 SGHTA, CDR2 FQGNSA. The CDR3 covers 16 residues. V shed 3 bases and J shed 0 bases, with 12 bases lying between them. CDR3 DNA sequence: TGTGCCAGCAGCTTTATAGGGGCGTATAGCAATCAGCCCCAGCATTTT. It specifies CASSFIGAYSNQPQHF.

Many counts were recorded for this clonotype. This sequence joins TRBV4-3 and TRBJ2-5; TRBD2 might be the D (6 bases). Trimming pared 4 bases from V and 9 bases from J, leaving 15 bases between. Germline CDR1 LGHNA, CDR2 YSLEER. This CDR3 has 13 residues. In DNA form, the CDR3 reads TGCGCCAGCAGCCGGGAGGCCCCCCGGGCCCAGTACTTC. Amino acid sequence: CASSREAPRAQYF.

This clonotype was detected ten times or more. This sequence joins TRBV6-2 or TRBV6-3 and TRBJ2-7; no clear D gene. CDR1 is MNHEY, CDR2 SVGEGT, per germline. Trimming cost V 0 bases and J 1 base, with 7 bases left between them. The CDR3 contains 14 residues. The CDR3 region has the DNA TGTGCCAGCAGTTACTCAGCCAGGTCCTACGAGCAGTACTTC. It yields the protein CASSYSARSYEQYF.

This clonotype has a count of ten or more. This chain links TRBV2 with TRBJ2-1, with D possibly matching TRBD1 (7 bases). CDR1 is SNHLY, CDR2 FYNNEI, per germline. Trimming shortened V by 6 bases and J by 5 bases, and 11 bases separated the two germline ends. The CDR3 runs to 13 residues. The CDR3 is CASRTGRNNEQFF. The CDR3 region has the DNA TGTGCCAGCAGGACAGGGAGGAACAATGAGCAGTTCTTC.

Ten or more counts support this clonotype. This sequence joins TRBV2 and TRBJ2-3; 7 bases align to TRBD1. The CDR3 is 11 residues long. Germline V gene data show CDR1 as SNHLY and CDR2 as FYNNEI. V lost 10 bases, J lost 5 bases, and 3 bases stayed unmatched. The CDR3 region has the DNA TGTGCCATCCGGACAGGAGATACGCAGTATTTT. Its translation: CAIRTGDTQYF.